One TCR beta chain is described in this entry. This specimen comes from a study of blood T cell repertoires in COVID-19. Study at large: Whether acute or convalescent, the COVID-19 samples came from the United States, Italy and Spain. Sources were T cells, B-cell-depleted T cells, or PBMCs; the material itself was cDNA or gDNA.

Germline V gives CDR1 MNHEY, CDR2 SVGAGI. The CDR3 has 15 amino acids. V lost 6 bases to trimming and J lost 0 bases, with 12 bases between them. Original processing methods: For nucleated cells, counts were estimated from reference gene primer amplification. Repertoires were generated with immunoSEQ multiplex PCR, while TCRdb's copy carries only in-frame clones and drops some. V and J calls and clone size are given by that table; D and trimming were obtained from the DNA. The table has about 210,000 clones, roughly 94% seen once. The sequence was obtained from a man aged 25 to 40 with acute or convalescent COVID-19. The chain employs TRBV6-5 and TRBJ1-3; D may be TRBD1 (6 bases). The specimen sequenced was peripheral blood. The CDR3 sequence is CASRPGVTSGNTIYF. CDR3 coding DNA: TGTGCCAGCAGACCAGGGGTTACCTCTGGAAACACCATATATTTT.